The clone carrying this TCR beta chain was found a few times. Its antigen is currently unknown. The sample originates from a study of blood T cells in healthy people across ages. Whole-study results and caveats: The study found TCR beta diversity correlated strongly with naive T cell percentage. As age increased, TCR beta diversity per million T cells fell in a roughly linear fashion.

The J segment lost 4 bases and the V segment lost 3 bases, leaving 5 bases of the junction unmatched. Germline V gene sequence: CDR1 SGDLS, CDR2 YYNGEE. The CDR3 spans 16 residues. The use of a sample-barcoded 5' primer and a J-beta primer mix characterized a second PCR of about 7 to 12 cycles. Carrying 12 random nucleotides, a template-switch adaptor labeled each individual cDNA molecule. One entry per CDR3 protein, called by TCRdb with MiXCR from the 5' RACE reads. The profile covers about 1 million distinct CDR3 sequences, with 45% appearing a single time and 18% taken by the ten largest. Each sample gave at least 7 million isolated PBMCs.

V and J are TRBV9 and TRBJ2-3; 13 nucleotides line up with TRBD2. The sample consisted of blood. This receptor was obtained from a woman aged 55-75 years in good health. CDR3 residues: CASSDGLAGVADTQYF. As DNA, the CDR3 is TGTGCCAGCAGCGACGGACTAGCGGGAGTTGCAGATACGCAGTATTTT.